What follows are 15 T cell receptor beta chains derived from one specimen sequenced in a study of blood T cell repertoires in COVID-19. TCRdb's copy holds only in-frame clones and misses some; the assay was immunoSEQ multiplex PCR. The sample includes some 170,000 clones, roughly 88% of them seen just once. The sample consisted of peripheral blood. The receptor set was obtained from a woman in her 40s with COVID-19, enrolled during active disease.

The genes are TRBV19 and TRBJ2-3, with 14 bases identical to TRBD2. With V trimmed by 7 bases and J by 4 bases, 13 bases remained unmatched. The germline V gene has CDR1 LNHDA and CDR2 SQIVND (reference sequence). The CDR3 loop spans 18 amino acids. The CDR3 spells CASMPGTSGSAGADTQYF. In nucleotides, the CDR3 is TGTGCCAGTATGCCCGGGACTAGCGGGAGTGCTGGCGCAGATACGCAGTATTTT.

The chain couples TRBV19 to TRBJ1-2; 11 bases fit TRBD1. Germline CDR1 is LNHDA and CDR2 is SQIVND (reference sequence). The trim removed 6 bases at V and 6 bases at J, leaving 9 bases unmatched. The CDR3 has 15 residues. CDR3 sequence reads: CASRPGTGGGDGYTF. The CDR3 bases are TGTGCCAGTAGACCAGGGACAGGGGGGGGTGATGGCTACACCTTC.

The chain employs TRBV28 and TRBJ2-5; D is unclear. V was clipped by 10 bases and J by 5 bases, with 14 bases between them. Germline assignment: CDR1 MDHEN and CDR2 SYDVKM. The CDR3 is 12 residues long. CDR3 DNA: TGTGCCATGAGGTCGGTAGTGGAGACCCAGTACTTC. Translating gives CAMRSVVETQYF.

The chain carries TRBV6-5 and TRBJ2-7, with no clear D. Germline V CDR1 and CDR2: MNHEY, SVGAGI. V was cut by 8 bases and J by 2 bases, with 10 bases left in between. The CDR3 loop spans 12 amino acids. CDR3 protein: CASCQVAYEQYF. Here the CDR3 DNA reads TGTGCCAGCTGCCAGGTGGCCTACGAGCAGTACTTC.

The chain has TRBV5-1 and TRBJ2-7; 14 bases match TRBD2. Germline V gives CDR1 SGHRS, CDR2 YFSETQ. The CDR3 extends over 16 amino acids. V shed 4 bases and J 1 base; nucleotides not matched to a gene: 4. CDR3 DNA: TGCGCCAGCAGCGGTGGGACTAGCGGGAGTTCCTACGAGCAGTACTTC. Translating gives CASSGGTSGSSYEQYF.

DNA for the CDR3: TGTGCCAGCAGCACCGAGGGAGGAGACATTCAGTACTTC. Translating gives CASSTEGGDIQYF. The chain links TRBV21-1 to TRBJ2-4; the DNA was not compared with TRBD2, the D call given in the table. TRBV21-1 is assigned pseudogene status. The CDR3 consists of 13 residues.

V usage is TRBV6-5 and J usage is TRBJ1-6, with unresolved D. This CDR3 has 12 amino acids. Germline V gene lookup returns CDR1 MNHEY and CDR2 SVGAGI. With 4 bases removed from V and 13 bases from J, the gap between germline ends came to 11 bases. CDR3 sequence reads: CASSSDAAPLHF. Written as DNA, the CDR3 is TGTGCCAGCAGTTCAGACGCGGCGCCCCTCCACTTT.

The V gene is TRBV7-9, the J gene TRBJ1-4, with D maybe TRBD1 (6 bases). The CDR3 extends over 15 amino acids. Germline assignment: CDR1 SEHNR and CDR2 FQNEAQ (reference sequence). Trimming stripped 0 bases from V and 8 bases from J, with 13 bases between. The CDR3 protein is CASSLAAGADEKLFF. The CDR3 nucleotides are TGTGCCAGCAGCTTAGCGGCGGGGGCTGACGAAAAACTGTTTTTT.

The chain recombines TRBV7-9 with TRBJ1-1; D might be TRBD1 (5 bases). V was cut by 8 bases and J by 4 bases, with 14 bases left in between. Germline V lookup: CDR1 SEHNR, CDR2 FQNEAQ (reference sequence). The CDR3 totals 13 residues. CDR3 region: CASFRDGGTEAFF. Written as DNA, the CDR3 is TGTGCCAGCTTCCGGGACGGGGGCACTGAAGCTTTCTTT.

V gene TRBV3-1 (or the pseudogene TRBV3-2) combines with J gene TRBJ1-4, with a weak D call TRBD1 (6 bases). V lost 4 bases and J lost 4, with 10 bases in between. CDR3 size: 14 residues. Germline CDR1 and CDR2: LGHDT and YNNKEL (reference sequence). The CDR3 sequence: CASSLDSYNEKLFF. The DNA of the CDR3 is TGTGCCAGCAGCCTGGACAGCTATAATGAAAAACTGTTTTTT.

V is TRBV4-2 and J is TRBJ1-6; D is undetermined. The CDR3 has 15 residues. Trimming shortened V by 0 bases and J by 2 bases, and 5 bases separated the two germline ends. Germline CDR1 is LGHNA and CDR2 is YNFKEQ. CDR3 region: CASSQDSAYNSPLHF. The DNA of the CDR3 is TGTGCCAGCAGCCAAGATTCAGCCTATAATTCACCCCTCCACTTT.

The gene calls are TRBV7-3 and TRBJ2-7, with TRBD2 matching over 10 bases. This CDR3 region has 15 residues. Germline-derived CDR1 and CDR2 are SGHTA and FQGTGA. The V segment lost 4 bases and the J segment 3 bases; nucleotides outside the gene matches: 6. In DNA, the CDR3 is TGTGCCAGCAGCTCTAGCGGGAGTACCCTCTACGAGCAGTACTTC. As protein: CASSSSGSTLYEQYF.

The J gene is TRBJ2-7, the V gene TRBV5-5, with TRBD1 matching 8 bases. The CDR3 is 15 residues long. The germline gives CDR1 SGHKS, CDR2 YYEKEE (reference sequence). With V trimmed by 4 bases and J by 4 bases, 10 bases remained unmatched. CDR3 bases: TGTGCCAGCAGCATCGGACAGGGAAGAATGTACGAGCAGTACTTC. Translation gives CASSIGQGRMYEQYF.

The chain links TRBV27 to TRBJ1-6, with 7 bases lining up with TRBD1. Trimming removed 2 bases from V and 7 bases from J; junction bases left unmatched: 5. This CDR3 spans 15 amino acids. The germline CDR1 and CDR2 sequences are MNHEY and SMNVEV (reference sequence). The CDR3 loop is CASSLMGQLNSPLHF. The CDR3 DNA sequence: TGTGCCAGCAGTTTAATGGGACAGCTCAATTCACCCCTCCACTTT.

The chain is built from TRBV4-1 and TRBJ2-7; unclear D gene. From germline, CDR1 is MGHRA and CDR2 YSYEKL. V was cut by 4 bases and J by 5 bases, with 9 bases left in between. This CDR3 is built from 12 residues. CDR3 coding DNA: TGCGCCAGCAGCCCTCACCAGGACGAGCAGTACTTC. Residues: CASSPHQDEQYF.